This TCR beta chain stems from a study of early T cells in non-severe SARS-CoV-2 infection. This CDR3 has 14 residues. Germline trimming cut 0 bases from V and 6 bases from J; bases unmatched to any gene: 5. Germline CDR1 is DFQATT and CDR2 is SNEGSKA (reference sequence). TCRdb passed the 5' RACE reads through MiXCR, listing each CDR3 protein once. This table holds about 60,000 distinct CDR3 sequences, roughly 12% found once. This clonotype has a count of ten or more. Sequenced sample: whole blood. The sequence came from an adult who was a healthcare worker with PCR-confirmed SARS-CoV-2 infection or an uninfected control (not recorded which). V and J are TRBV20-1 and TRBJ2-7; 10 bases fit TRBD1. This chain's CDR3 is CSARDRGQGREQYF. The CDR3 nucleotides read TGCAGTGCTAGAGATCGGGGACAGGGGCGCGAGCAGTACTTC.